These T cell receptor beta chains were read from a single sample in a study of cytomegalovirus exposure and HLA in healthy donors. Measured with immunoSEQ multiplex PCR; TCRdb has only the in-frame clones, and not every one. Of 90,000 to 110,000 clones in the sample, about 85% were seen once. Sequenced material: PBMCs. Every receptor here comes from a woman between 18 and 30 years old in good health and CMV-seropositive. CDR3s include the opening cysteine and the closing phenylalanine or tryptophan. The D gene is left open where the match is weak. Clone size is given for some rows only: seen once, a few or many times, or a class if the clone is expanded.

clone size	V gene	J gene	D gene	CDR3 protein	CDR3 DNA
-	TRBV7-9	TRBJ2-5	TRBD2	CASSLGLAGDVTQYF	TGTGCCAGCAGCCTCGGACTAGCGGGAGATGTGACCCAGTACTTC
-	TRBV7-2	TRBJ2-1	TRBD2	CASSFGTSGQEQFF	TGTGCCAGCAGCTTCGGGACTAGCGGGCAGGAGCAGTTCTTC
-	TRBV29-1	TRBJ2-5	TRBD2	CSVLGTSQETQYF	TGCAGCGTTCTGGGGACTAGTCAAGAGACCCAGTACTTC
-	TRBV9	TRBJ1-2	-	CASSVVGGRETF	TGTGCCAGCAGCGTAGTAGGGGGACGGGAAACCTTC
-	TRBV19	TRBJ2-1	-	CASSINLGLNEQFF	TGTGCCAGTAGTATCAATTTGGGGCTAAATGAGCAGTTCTTC
-	TRBV19	TRBJ2-5	-	CASSSTGRETQYF	TGTGCCAGTAGTTCAACAGGAAGAGAGACCCAGTACTTC
-	TRBV6-6	TRBJ2-1	-	CASTFAESSYNEQFF	TGTGCCAGCACCTTTGCGGAGAGCTCCTACAATGAGCAGTTCTTC
-	TRBV5-6	TRBJ2-7	TRBD2	CASSLNGGTGEQYF	TGTGCCAGCAGCTTGAACGGGGGGACGGGAGAGCAGTACTTC
-	TRBV27	TRBJ2-3	-	CASKLGVLGTDTQYF	TGTGCCAGCAAACTTGGTGTTCTCGGCACAGATACGCAGTATTTT
-	TRBV25-1	TRBJ1-3	-	CASSLGGGADGNTIYF	TGTGCCAGCAGTCTCGGAGGGGGGGCTGATGGAAACACCATATATTTT
-	TRBV4-1	TRBJ1-2	-	CASSRVGGNYGYTF	TGCGCCAGCAGTCGTGTGGGGGGGAACTATGGCTACACCTTC
-	TRBV7-9	TRBJ1-4	-	CASSSPGPGTNEKLFF	TGTGCCAGCAGCTCGCCTGGCCCCGGGACTAATGAAAAACTGTTTTTT
-	TRBV18	TRBJ1-3	-	CASSPPGGSGNTIYF	TGTGCCAGCTCACCACCGGGAGGCTCTGGAAACACCATATATTTT
-	TRBV7-9	TRBJ2-5	TRBD2	CASSSPGLAGGETQYF	TGTGCCAGCAGCTCCCCCGGACTAGCGGGGGGGGAGACCCAGTACTTC
-	TRBV9	TRBJ2-1	-	CASSVGGDEQFF	TGTGCCAGCAGCGTAGGAGGAGATGAGCAGTTCTTC
-	TRBV27	TRBJ2-1	TRBD2	CASIPAGGGGEQFF	TGTGCCAGCATCCCCGCGGGAGGGGGGGGTGAGCAGTTCTTC
-	TRBV27	TRBJ1-5	-	CASRLTGNSNQPQHF	TGTGCCAGCAGACTAACAGGGAATAGCAATCAGCCCCAGCATTTT
-	TRBV5-6	TRBJ2-2	-	CASSRPRGPGELFF	TGTGCCAGCAGTCGTCCCCGAGGGCCCGGGGAGCTGTTTTTT
once	TRBV11-3	TRBJ1-3	-	CASSLSSGNTIYF	TGTGCCAGCAGCCTGTCCTCTGGAAACACCATATATTTT
-	TRBV4-2	TRBJ1-2	-	CASSQVPGTGDGYTF	TGTGCCAGCAGCCAAGTTCCGGGGACTGGGGATGGCTACACCTTC
-	TRBV5-4	TRBJ1-2	-	CASSLQGNYGYTF	TGTGCCAGCAGCTTACAGGGAAACTATGGCTACACCTTC
-	TRBV6-6	TRBJ1-1	TRBD1	CASSNRGRGNTEAFF	TGTGCCAGCAGTAACAGGGGGCGTGGGAACACTGAAGCTTTCTTT
-	TRBV28	TRBJ2-7	-	CASSLIGQGYEQYF	TGTGCCAGCAGTTTAATAGGGCAGGGCTACGAGCAGTACTTC
-	TRBV5-1	TRBJ2-7	TRBD1	CASSWQGDYEQYF	TGCGCCAGCAGCTGGCAGGGGGACTACGAGCAGTACTTC
-	TRBV25-1	TRBJ1-1	-	CASSFGENTEAFF	TGTGCCAGCAGTTTCGGGGAGAACACTGAAGCTTTCTTT
-	TRBV5-1	TRBJ2-7	TRBD2	CASSPYRTSGSSHEQYF	TGCGCCAGCAGTCCTTATCGGACTAGCGGGAGTTCCCACGAGCAGTACTTC
-	TRBV28	TRBJ1-1	-	CASSLSLSDSRNTEAFF	TGTGCCAGCAGTTTAAGCCTATCCGACAGCCGGAACACTGAAGCTTTCTTT
-	TRBV4-1	TRBJ2-1	-	CASSRLGDSPEQFF	TGCGCCAGCAGCCGGCTAGGGGATTCGCCTGAGCAGTTCTTC
few	TRBV9	TRBJ1-6	TRBD1	CASSVEGQGSPLHF	TGTGCCAGCAGCGTAGAGGGACAGGGTTCACCCCTCCACTTT
-	TRBV18	TRBJ1-3	TRBD1	CASSLGQGRNTIYF	TGTGCCAGCTCACTCGGACAGGGGCGAAACACCATATATTTT
-	TRBV7-8	TRBJ2-1	TRBD2	CASSPSGGAHNEQFF	TGTGCCAGCAGCCCTAGCGGGGGGGCACACAATGAGCAGTTCTTC
-	TRBV5-6	TRBJ1-5	-	CASQTIDQPQHF	TGTGCCAGCCAAACAATCGATCAGCCCCAGCATTTT
-	TRBV2	TRBJ1-1	-	CASIRGRNTEAFF	TGTGCCAGCATACGGGGTAGGAACACTGAAGCTTTCTTT
-	TRBV6-1	TRBJ2-6	-	CAIYRTGAGANVLTF	TGTGCCATATACCGTACCGGGGCTGGGGCCAACGTCCTGACTTTC
-	TRBV6-5	TRBJ2-7	TRBD1	CASSYRDRGLYEQYF	TGTGCCAGCAGTTACAGGGACAGAGGCTTATACGAGCAGTACTTC
-	TRBV6-6	TRBJ1-6	-	CATEATPNSPLHF	TGTGCCACCGAGGCTACACCAAATTCACCCCTCCACTTT
-	TRBV14	TRBJ1-4	-	CASSQGYTSNEKLFF	TGTGCCAGCAGCCAAGGTTACACCTCTAATGAAAAACTGTTTTTT
-	TRBV11-3	TRBJ1-1	TRBD1	CASSWTGLTEAFF	TGTGCCAGCAGCTGGACAGGGTTAACTGAAGCTTTCTTT
-	TRBV6-4	TRBJ2-3	-	CASSAGDTDTQYF	TGTGCCAGCAGTGCGGGGGACACAGATACGCAGTATTTT
-	TRBV4-2	TRBJ2-7	-	CASSQGTGTYEQYF	TGTGCCAGCAGCCAAGGTACAGGGACCTACGAGCAGTACTTC
once	TRBV25-1	TRBJ1-1	TRBD1	CASRKTGATEAFF	TGTGCCAGCAGAAAGACAGGGGCCACTGAAGCTTTCTTT
-	TRBV7-9	TRBJ1-3	-	CASSLGGGQHSGNTIYF	TGTGCCAGCAGCTTAGGCGGTGGACAGCACTCTGGAAACACCATATATTTT
-	TRBV19	TRBJ1-2	-	CASSIAGDYGYTF	TGTGCCAGTAGTATAGCGGGGGACTATGGCTACACCTTC
-	TRBV6-1	TRBJ1-2	-	CASSRRQEGYGYTF	TGTGCCAGCAGCCGAAGGCAGGAAGGCTATGGCTACACCTTC
-	TRBV6-5	TRBJ2-7	-	CASKGREHYEQYF	TGTGCCAGCAAAGGGCGGGAACACTACGAGCAGTACTTC
-	TRBV18	TRBJ1-1	-	CASSLDSGTEAFF	TGTGCCAGCTCACTGGACAGTGGGACTGAAGCTTTCTTT
-	TRBV6-1	TRBJ1-3	-	CASSKPGLGNTIYF	TGTGCCAGCAGCAAACCGGGTCTGGGAAACACCATATATTTT
-	TRBV18	TRBJ2-7	TRBD1	CASSPGTGFAYEQYF	TGTGCCAGCTCACCTGGGACAGGGTTTGCCTACGAGCAGTACTTC
-	TRBV19	TRBJ2-7	TRBD1	CASSIQGALNEQYF	TGTGCCAGTAGTATACAGGGGGCCCTCAACGAGCAGTACTTC
-	TRBV28	TRBJ2-5	-	CASSLPLGSGETQYF	TGTGCCAGCAGTTTACCCCTTGGGTCCGGGGAGACCCAGTACTTC
-	TRBV28	TRBJ2-7	-	CASSQGSYEQYF	TGTGCCAGCAGTCAGGGGAGTTACGAGCAGTACTTC